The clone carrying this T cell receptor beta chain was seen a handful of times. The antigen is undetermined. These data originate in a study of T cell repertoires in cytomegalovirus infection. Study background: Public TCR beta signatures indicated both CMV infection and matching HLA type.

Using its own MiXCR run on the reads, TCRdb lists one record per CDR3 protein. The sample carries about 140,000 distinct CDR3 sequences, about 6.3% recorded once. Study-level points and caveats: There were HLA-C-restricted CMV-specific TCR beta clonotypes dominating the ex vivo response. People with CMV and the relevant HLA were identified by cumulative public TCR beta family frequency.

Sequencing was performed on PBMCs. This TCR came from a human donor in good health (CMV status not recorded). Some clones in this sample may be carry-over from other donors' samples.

The CDR3 spells CASSSSGTANTGELFF. CDR3 DNA sequence: TGTGCCAGCAGTTCTTCCGGGACAGCGAACACCGGGGAGCTGTTTTTT. The chain employs TRBV6-8 and TRBJ2-2; 7 bases align to TRBD1. The CDR3 sequence is 16 residues long. From germline, CDR1 is MNHGY and CDR2 SAAAGT. Trimming took 4 bases from V and 0 from J; bases not matched to a gene: 5.